This T cell receptor beta chain was recovered during a study of blood T cell repertoires in COVID-19. Overall study context: The study drew acute and convalescent COVID-19 samples from the United States, Italy and Spain. T cells, B-cell-depleted T cells, or PBMCs supplied cDNA or gDNA.

V was clipped by 3 bases and J by 7 bases, with 15 bases between them. The CDR3 spans 14 residues. Original processing notes: Scientists estimated how many nucleated cells there were by amplifying reference gene primers. Profiled with immunoSEQ multiplex PCR; TCRdb holds only in-frame clones, not every one. V, J and clone size reflect that table, while D and trimming were determined from the DNA. Of roughly 64,000 clones detected, under 90% appear once; the ten largest clones hold about 3.5%. Sequences were obtained from peripheral blood. V gene TRBV23-1 combines with J gene TRBJ1-2; possible D gene TRBD1, 5 bases. TRBV23-1 is assigned to the ORF class and has an uncertain function. This clonotype was sampled from a man over 45 with active COVID-19. As DNA, the CDR3 is TGCGCCAGCAGTCATGACAGTTGTCTAGGTGGCTACACCTTC. Translating gives CASSHDSCLGGYTF.